This section outlines one T cell receptor (beta chain) sequence together with its context. What it binds is unknown. With random hexamers, roughly 0.45 to 1 ug RNA was reverse transcribed. TCRdb fed the immunoSEQ multiplex PCR reads into MiXCR, producing one record per CDR3 protein. This table holds hundreds of thousands of distinct CDR3 sequences, around 95% found once. CD8+ and CD4+ T cells from blood underwent TCR beta sequencing. TEMRA cells were enriched by FACS, and CD4+ and CD8+ T cells were negatively isolated. The germline V gene encodes CDR1 SGHAT and CDR2 FQNNGV. This CDR3 contains 17 residues. V lost 5 bases and J lost 0, with 19 bases in between. The entry originates in a study of CD8 T cells in Susac syndrome. Whole-study findings and limits: The study recognized that its TCR sequencing and HLA analysis covered a relatively small number of individuals.

Specimen: CD4+ T cells from PBMCs. This TCR was recovered from a human donor with multiple sclerosis. The rearrangement joins TRBV11-2 to TRBJ1-1, with no clear D. The CDR3 coding sequence is TGTGCCAGCAGCCCCCGTGAGTTCCTGCCCATGAACACTGAAGCTTTCTTT. Protein product: CASSPREFLPMNTEAFF.